This T cell receptor beta chain appears in the sequencing data of a study of shared clonotypes between healthy human individuals. The protocol was immunoSEQ multiplex PCR, while the TCRdb copy is restricted to in-frame clones and leaves out a portion. This table holds some 2,500,000 clones, 92% found once. With 5 bases removed from V and 9 bases from J, the gap between germline ends came to 20 bases. Germline values: CDR1 SGHTA, CDR2 FQGTGA. CDR3 length: 15 amino acids. Sequenced input: naive CD4+ T cells from PBMCs. Described subset: CD45RA+ positively selected. This receptor was identified in a man between 18 and 29 years old in good health. Some clones in this sample may be carry-over from other donors' samples. J is TRBJ2-1 and V is TRBV7-3, with a weak D call TRBD1 (9 bases). The CDR3 protein is CASSIAGQGSGEQFF. Written as DNA, the CDR3 is TGTGCCAGCAGCATAGCGGGACAGGGTTCGGGTGAGCAGTTCTTC.